This T cell receptor beta chain was sequenced during a study of blood T cell repertoires in COVID-19. At the level of the study: The United States, Italy and Spain provided the acute and convalescent COVID-19 samples. Sample material is recorded as cDNA or gDNA derived from T cells, B-cell-depleted T cells, or PBMCs.

Germline CDR1 reads SGHNT; CDR2 reads YYREEE (reference sequence). Between the trimmed V and J ends, which lost 3 bases and 1 base, there was a span of 13 bases. This CDR3 is 15 amino acids long. Under the authors' procedure: Estimation of nucleated cell counts relied on the amplification of reference gene primers. TCRdb's table, derived via immunoSEQ multiplex PCR, lists solely in-frame clones and lacks some. V and J calls and clone size are copied from that table; D and trimming were computed from the DNA. The sample lists some 56,000 clones, approximately 80% occurring once. The receptor was isolated from a man in his sixties with acute or convalescent COVID-19. The rearrangement joins TRBV5-4 to TRBJ2-5, with D perhaps TRBD2 (6 bases). The sample was peripheral blood. In DNA form, the CDR3 reads TGTGCCAGCAGCTCTTCTCCGGGAGCCCAAGAGACCCAGTACTTC. Residues: CASSSSPGAQETQYF.